The clone carrying this T cell receptor (beta chain) was seen a few times. The antigen remains undetermined. Regarding time point: patch test 1, 2 weeks after DPC sensitization. Sample treatment: therapeutic diphenylcyclopropenone sensitization with weekly scalp DPC. Unfractionated whole blood was the source from which total RNA was extracted. The germline V and J ends were trimmed by 3 bases and 6 bases, with 6 bases remaining between them. This CDR3 is built from 13 residues. Germline assignment: CDR1 SNHLY and CDR2 FYNNEI. During construction of the library, unique molecular identifiers were attached to individual cDNA molecules for quantitative, reproducible TCR counting. MiXCR, run by TCRdb on the RACE reads, gives a single entry per CDR3 protein. The sample yields under 450,000 distinct CDR3 sequences, approximately 4.4% seen once. This sample was taken from a study of human T cells and chemical hapten exposure.

The study's findings and limits: Unchanged with DPC sensitization were TCRs above 1 in 1000 frequency.

This TCR was recovered from a woman aged 45-65 years with alopecia areata. Some clones in this sample may be carry-over from other donors' samples. Here the sequenced sample was whole blood, taken in connection with sensitization to the hapten diphenylcyclopropenone (DPC). V is TRBV2 and J is TRBJ1-6; D might be TRBD1 (5 bases). CDR3 bases: TGTGCCAGCAGTGAGACAGCTAATTCACCCCTCCACTTT. Residues: CASSETANSPLHF.